This TCR beta chain was captured by sequencing in a study of Ad26.COV2.S vaccination and SARS-CoV-2 variants. In the study overall: Administration of Ad26.COV2.S was intramuscular, either once or twice 56 days apart. Study-level findings and limits: Placebo recipients had lower spike-specific TCR breadth than vaccine recipients. Breadth, reportedly substantial, characterized the spike-specific CD8+ and CD4+ T cell responses after vaccination.

Treatment here: around 19 received Ad26.COV2.S at low or high dose, single or two shots; 5 received placebo; per-sample allocation not given. Samples came from day 63 after the first vaccine or placebo injection. Method: immunoSEQ multiplex PCR; TCRdb's copy keeps in-frame clones and lacks some. The sample contains about 680,000 clones, more than 80% of which appear only once. V gave up 0 bases and J gave up 3 bases, with 9 bases separating them. The CDR3 sequence is 14 residues long. Per germline, CDR1 ENHRY and CDR2 SYGVKD. Worth noting for this clone: The antigen is unknown.

The sample consisted of peripheral blood, taken in a trial of Ad26.COV2.S vaccine versus placebo. The chain links TRBV10-3 to TRBJ2-7; D might be TRBD1 (6 bases). The receptor was isolated from a person between 18 and 60 years old who received the Ad26.COV2.S COVID-19 vaccine or a placebo. The CDR3 reads CAISESRGIYEQYF. The DNA for the CDR3 is TGTGCCATCAGTGAGTCCAGGGGTATCTACGAGCAGTACTTC.